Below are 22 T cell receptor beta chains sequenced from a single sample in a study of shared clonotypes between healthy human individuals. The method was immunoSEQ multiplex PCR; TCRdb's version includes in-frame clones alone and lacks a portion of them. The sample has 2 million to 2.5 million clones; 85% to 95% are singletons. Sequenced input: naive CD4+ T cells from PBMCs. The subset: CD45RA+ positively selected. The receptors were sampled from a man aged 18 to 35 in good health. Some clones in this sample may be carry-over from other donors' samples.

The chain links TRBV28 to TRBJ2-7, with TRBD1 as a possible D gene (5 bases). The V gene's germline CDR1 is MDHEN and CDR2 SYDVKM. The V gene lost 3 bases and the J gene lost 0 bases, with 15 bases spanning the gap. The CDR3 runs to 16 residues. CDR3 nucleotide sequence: TGTGCCAGCAGTTTTAGTCAGGCAGGGATCTCCTACGAGCAGTACTTC. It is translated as CASSFSQAGISYEQYF.

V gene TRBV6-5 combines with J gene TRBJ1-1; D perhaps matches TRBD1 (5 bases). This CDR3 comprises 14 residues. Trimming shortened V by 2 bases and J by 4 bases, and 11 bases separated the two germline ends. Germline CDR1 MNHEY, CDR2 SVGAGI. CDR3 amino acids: CASSYGGSATEAFF. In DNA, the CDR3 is TGTGCCAGCAGTTACGGGGGGTCGGCCACTGAAGCTTTCTTT.

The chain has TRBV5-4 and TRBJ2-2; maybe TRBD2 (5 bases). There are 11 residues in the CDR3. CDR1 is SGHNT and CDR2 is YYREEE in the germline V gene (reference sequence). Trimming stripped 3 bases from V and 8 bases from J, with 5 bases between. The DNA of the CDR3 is TGTGCCAGCAGCTGGGAGGGGGAGCTGTTTTTT. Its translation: CASSWEGELFF.

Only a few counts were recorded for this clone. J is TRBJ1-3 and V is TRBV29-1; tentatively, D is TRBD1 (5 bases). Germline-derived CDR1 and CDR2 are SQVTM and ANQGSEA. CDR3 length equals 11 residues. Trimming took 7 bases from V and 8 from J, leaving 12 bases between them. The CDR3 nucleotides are TGCAGCGCCCTCGCGGGGGACACCATATATTTT. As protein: CSALAGDTIYF.

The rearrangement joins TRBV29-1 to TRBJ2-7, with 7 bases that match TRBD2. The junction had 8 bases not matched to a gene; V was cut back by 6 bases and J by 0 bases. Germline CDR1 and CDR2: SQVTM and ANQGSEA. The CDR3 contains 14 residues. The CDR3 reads CSVKLARGSYEQYF. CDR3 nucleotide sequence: TGCAGCGTCAAACTAGCGAGAGGCTCCTACGAGCAGTACTTC.

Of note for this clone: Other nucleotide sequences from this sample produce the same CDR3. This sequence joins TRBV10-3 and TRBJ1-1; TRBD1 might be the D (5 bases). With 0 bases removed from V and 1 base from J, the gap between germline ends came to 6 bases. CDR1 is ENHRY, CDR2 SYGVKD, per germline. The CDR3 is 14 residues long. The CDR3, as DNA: TGTGCCATCAGTGAGTCAAGGGGGAACACTGAAGCTTTCTTT. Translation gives CAISESRGNTEAFF.

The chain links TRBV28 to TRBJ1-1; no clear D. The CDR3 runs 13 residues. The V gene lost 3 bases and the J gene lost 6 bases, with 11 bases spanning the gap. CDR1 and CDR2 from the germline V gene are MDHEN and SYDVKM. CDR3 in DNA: TGTGCCAGCAGTTTTGGACGGATGGCTGAAGCTTTCTTT. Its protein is CASSFGRMAEAFF. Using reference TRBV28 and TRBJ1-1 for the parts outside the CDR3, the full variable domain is DVKVTQSSRYLVKRTGEKVFLECVQDMDHENMFWYRQDPGLGLRLIYFSYDVKMKEKGDIPEGYSVSREKKERFSLILESASTNQTSMYLCASSFGRMAEAFFGQGTRLTVV.

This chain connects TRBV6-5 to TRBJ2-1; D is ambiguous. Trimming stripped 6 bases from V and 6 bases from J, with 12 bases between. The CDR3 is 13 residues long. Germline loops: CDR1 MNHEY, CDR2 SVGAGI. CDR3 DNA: TGTGCCAGCAGGCCAATAAGCCTCAATGAGCAGTTCTTC. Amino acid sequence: CASRPISLNEQFF.

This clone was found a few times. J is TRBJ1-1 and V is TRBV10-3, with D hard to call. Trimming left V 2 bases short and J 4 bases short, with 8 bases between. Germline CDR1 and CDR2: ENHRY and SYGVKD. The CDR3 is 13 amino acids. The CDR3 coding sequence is TGTGCCATCAGTGAGACGGACGGCACTGAAGCTTTCTTT. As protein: CAISETDGTEAFF.

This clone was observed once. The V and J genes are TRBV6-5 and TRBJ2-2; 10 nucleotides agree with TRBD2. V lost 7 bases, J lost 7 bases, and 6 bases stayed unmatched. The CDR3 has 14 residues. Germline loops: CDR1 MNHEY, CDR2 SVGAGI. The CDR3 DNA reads TGTGCCAGCACCCGGGGGACTAGCGACGGGGAGCTGTTTTTT. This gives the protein CASTRGTSDGELFF.

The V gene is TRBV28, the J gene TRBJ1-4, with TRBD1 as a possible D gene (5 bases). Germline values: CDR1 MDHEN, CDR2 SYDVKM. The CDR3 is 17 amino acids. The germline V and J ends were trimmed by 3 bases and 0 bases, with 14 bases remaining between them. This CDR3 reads CASSFQGLGPTNEKLFF. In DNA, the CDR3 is TGTGCCAGCAGTTTCCAGGGATTAGGGCCAACTAATGAAAAACTGTTTTTT.

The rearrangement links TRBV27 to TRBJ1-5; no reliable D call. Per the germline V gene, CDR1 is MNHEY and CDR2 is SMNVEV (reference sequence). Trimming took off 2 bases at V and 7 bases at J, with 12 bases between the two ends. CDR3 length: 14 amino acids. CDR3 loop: CASSLGVGRQPQHF. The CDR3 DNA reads TGTGCCAGCAGTTTAGGAGTGGGGAGGCAGCCCCAGCATTTT.

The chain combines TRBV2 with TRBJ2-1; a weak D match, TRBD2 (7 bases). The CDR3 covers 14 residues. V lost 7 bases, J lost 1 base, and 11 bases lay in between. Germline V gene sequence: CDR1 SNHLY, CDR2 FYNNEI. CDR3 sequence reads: CASMEGGSYNEQFF. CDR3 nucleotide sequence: TGTGCCAGCATGGAGGGGGGGTCCTACAATGAGCAGTTCTTC.

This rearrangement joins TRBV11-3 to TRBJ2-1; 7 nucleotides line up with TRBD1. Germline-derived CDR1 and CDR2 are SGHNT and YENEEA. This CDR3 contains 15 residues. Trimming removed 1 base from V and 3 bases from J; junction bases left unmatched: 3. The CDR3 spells CASSLAGQNYNEQFF. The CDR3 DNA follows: TGTGCCAGCAGCTTAGCGGGACAGAACTACAATGAGCAGTTCTTC.

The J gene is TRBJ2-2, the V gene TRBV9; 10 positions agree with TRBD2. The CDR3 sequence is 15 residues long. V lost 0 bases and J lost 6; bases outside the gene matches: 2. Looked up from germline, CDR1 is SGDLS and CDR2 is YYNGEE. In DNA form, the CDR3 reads TGTGCCAGCAGCGTAGGTGGGACTAGCGCCGGGGAGCTGTTTTTT. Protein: CASSVGGTSAGELFF.

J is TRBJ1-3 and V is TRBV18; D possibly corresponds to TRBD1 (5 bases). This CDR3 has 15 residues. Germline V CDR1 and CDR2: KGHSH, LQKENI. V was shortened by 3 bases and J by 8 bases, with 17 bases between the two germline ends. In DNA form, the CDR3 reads TGTGCCAGCTCACCGACAGCGCCTAAGGGAGACACCATATATTTT. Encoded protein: CASSPTAPKGDTIYF.

In DNA form, the CDR3 reads TGTGCCCGCCATACAGGGGGAAACTATGGCTACACCTTC. Translation: CARHTGGNYGYTF. The chain joins TRBV30 to TRBJ1-2, with TRBD1 matching over 8 bases. V gave up 8 bases and J gave up 2 bases; unmatched junction bases: 7. Germline CDR1 is GTSNPN and CDR2 is SVGIG (reference sequence). This CDR3 has 13 residues.

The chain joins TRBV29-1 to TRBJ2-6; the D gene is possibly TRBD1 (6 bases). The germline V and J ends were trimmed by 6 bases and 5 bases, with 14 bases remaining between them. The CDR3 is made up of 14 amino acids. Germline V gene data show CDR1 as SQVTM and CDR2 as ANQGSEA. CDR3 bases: TGCAGCGTCCACCTTACAGGGAGGGCCAACGTCCTGACTTTC. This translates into CSVHLTGRANVLTF.

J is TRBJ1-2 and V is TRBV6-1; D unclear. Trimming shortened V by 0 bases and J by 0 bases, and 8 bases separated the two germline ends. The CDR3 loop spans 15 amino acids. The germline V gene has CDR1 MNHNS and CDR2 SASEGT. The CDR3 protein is CASSEAAGPNYGYTF. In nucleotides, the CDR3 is TGTGCCAGCAGTGAAGCAGCGGGTCCTAACTATGGCTACACCTTC.

Here the CDR3 DNA reads TGCGCCAGCAGCTTGGTACTAGCGGACGACAATGAGCAGTTCTTC. This gives the protein CASSLVLADDNEQFF. The chain carries TRBV5-1 and TRBJ2-1; the match to TRBD2 covers 8 bases. The CDR3 is made up of 15 amino acids. Looked up from germline, CDR1 is SGHRS and CDR2 is YFSETQ. With V trimmed by 0 bases and J by 5 bases, 4 bases remained unmatched.

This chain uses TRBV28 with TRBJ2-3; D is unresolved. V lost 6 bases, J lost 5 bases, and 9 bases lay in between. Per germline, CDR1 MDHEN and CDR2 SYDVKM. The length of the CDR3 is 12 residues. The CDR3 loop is CASSGWRDTQYF. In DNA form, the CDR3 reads TGTGCCAGCAGCGGGTGGAGAGATACGCAGTATTTT.

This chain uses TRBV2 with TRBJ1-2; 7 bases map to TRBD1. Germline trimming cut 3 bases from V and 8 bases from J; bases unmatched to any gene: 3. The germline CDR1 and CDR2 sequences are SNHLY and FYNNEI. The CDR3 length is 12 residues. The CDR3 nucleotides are TGTGCCAGCAGTGAGACAGGGCTCGGCTACACCTTC. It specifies CASSETGLGYTF.